The subject of this entry is one T cell receptor (beta chain). The entry originates in a study of control samples from healthy donors and cancer patients. The germline V gene has CDR1 SGHAT and CDR2 FQNNGV. The CDR3 spans 15 residues. Germline trimming cut 2 bases from V and 1 base from J; bases unmatched to any gene: 3. Libraries were prepared by immunoSEQ multiplex PCR; TCRdb keeps only in-frame clonotypes and omits some of them. The sample holds 150,000 or so clones, just under 95% seen once. This clonotype was obtained from a man between 60 and 75 years old with colorectal cancer. The sample was PBMCs. The chain has TRBV11-2 and TRBJ1-1; 8 positions agree with TRBD1. The CDR3 region is CASSLRGTGNTEAFF. The CDR3 nucleotides are TGTGCCAGCAGCTTAAGAGGGACAGGGAACACTGAAGCTTTCTTT.